A single sample is the source of the 13 T cell receptor beta chains below, sequenced in a study of blood T cells in healthy people across ages. Then a second PCR, running roughly 6 to 12 cycles, was carried out with a sample-barcoded 5' primer and a J-beta primer mix. Each CDR3 protein gets one entry after TCRdb re-called the 5' RACE reads with MiXCR. The table lists about 1.6 million distinct CDR3 sequences, almost 35% of them singletons, with about 11% in the top ten. Sample: blood. The receptors here all came from a woman in her thirties in good health.

The chain links TRBV11-2 to TRBJ2-3, with a tentative D call TRBD1 (6 bases). The V gene lost 5 bases and the J gene lost 4 bases, with 13 bases spanning the gap. From germline, CDR1 is SGHAT and CDR2 FQNNGV. The CDR3 extends over 14 amino acids. CDR3 coding DNA: TGTGCCAGCAGCCTTGGACAGCTCGCAGATACGCAGTATTTT. Protein product: CASSLGQLADTQYF. Supplemented by reference TRBV11-2 and TRBJ2-3, the full variable domain reads EAGVAQSPRYKIIEKRQSVAFWCNPISGHATLYWYQQILGQGPKLLIQFQNNGVVDDSQLPKDRFSAERLKGVDSTLKIQPAKLEDSAVYLCASSLGQLADTQYFGPGTRLTVL.

This clonotype was counted between two and nine times. This rearrangement joins TRBV5-1 to TRBJ2-3, with TRBD1 matching 7 bases. CDR3 size: 16 residues. Germline V gene sequence: CDR1 SGHRS, CDR2 YFSETQ. V trimming: 0 bases; J trimming: 6 bases; junction bases outside the gene matches: 10. This CDR3 is CASSLDWTGTSDTQYF. DNA of the CDR3: TGCGCCAGCAGCTTGGACTGGACAGGAACTTCGGATACGCAGTATTTT.

The rearrangement uses TRBV6-1 and TRBJ2-6, with 9 positions matching TRBD1. V trimming: 7 bases; J trimming: 1 base; junction bases outside the gene matches: 14. Germline CDR1 is MNHNS and CDR2 is SASEGT. The CDR3 extends over 19 amino acids. The CDR3 loop reads CASTFLTGGYSSGANVLTF. CDR3 nucleotide sequence: TGTGCCAGCACCTTCTTAACAGGGGGCTACTCGTCTGGGGCCAACGTCCTGACTTTC.

This clonotype has ten or more counts. This rearrangement joins TRBV7-2 to TRBJ2-1; D may match TRBD1 or TRBD2 (7 bases each). Germline V gene sequence: CDR1 SGHTA, CDR2 FQGNSA. The CDR3 spans 14 residues. The V and J ends lost 5 bases and 7 bases respectively, with 15 bases between them. CDR3: CASSPRGGRNEQFF. DNA for the CDR3: TGTGCCAGCAGCCCCAGGGGGGGCCGAAATGAGCAGTTCTTC.

The sample holds a few counts of this clonotype. The V gene is TRBV4-1, the J gene TRBJ2-1, with 8 bases matching TRBD2. With 2 bases clipped from V and 11 bases from J, the junction kept 17 bases outside the gene matches. This CDR3 contains 17 residues. In germline, CDR1 is MGHRA, CDR2 YSYEKL. The CDR3 region is CASSQRSGGLSWGKQFF. CDR3 in DNA: TGCGCCAGCAGCCAACGGAGCGGGGGATTATCTTGGGGTAAGCAGTTCTTC.

The V call is TRBV2, the J call TRBJ2-1; possibly TRBD1 or TRBD2 for D (5 bases each). V dropped 4 bases and J dropped 11 bases, with 6 bases sitting between them. The CDR3 totals 10 residues. Germline CDR1 and CDR2: SNHLY and FYNNEI. The CDR3 DNA reads as TGTGCCAGCAGTGGGGGGAAGCAGTTCTTC. This translates into CASSGGKQFF.

This clonotype was seen at least ten times. The chain's CDR3 is CASSLPTYEQYF. CDR3 in DNA: TGTGCCAGCTCGCTTCCTACCTACGAGCAGTACTTC. The V and J genes are TRBV11-2 and TRBJ2-7; D is unclear. The CDR3 spans 12 residues. Germline CDR1 reads SGHAT; CDR2 reads FQNNGV. V lost 8 bases to trimming and J lost 2 bases, with 10 bases between them.

In this sample, this clonotype turned up once. V gene TRBV5-5 combines with J gene TRBJ1-2; 8 positions match TRBD1. CDR1 and CDR2 from the germline V gene are SGHKS and YYEKEE (reference sequence). CDR3 length: 16 amino acids. V shed 5 bases and J 4 bases; nucleotides not matched to a gene: 13. CDR3 region: CASSSLTGQDPYGYTF. For the CDR3, the DNA is TGTGCCAGCAGTTCATTGACGGGACAGGATCCCTATGGCTACACCTTC.

The chain joins TRBV20-1 to TRBJ2-3, with 12 nucleotides matching TRBD2. Germline V gene lookup returns CDR1 DFQATT and CDR2 SNEGSKA (reference sequence). After removal of 3 bases from V and 3 bases from J, the junction contained 4 bases not matched to a gene. This CDR3 contains 15 residues. The CDR3 reads CSASWTSGTTDTQYF. In DNA, the CDR3 is TGCAGTGCTAGTTGGACTAGCGGGACTACAGATACGCAGTATTTT.

The genes are TRBV27 and TRBJ1-1, with 7 positions matching TRBD1. V lost 5 bases and J lost 1; bases outside the gene matches: 7. CDR1 MNHEY and CDR2 SMNVEV come from the germline V gene (reference sequence). CDR3 size: 15 residues. The CDR3 coding sequence is TGTGCCAGCAGTACCGGGACAGTCGGGAACACTGAAGCTTTCTTT. Translated: CASSTGTVGNTEAFF.

The V and J genes are TRBV24-1 and TRBJ1-2; D unclear. CDR1 and CDR2 (germline): KGHDR, SFDVKD. The CDR3 spans 12 residues. The germline V and J ends were trimmed by 5 bases and 2 bases, with 5 bases remaining between them. This chain's CDR3 is CATSALNYGYTF. The CDR3 coding sequence is TGTGCCACCAGTGCCCTGAACTATGGCTACACCTTC.

This clonotype was observed a handful of times. The rearrangement joins TRBV28 to TRBJ2-3; 9 nucleotides align to TRBD2. CDR3 length: 15 amino acids. V gave up 9 bases and J gave up 0 bases; unmatched junction bases: 7. From germline, CDR1 is MDHEN and CDR2 SYDVKM. In nucleotides, the CDR3 is TGTGCCAGTGAGAGGGGGACTAGCAGCACAGATACGCAGTATTTT. This translates into CASERGTSSTDTQYF. The whole variable domain, remainder taken from reference TRBV28 and TRBJ2-3, is DVKVTQSSRYLVKRTGEKVFLECVQDMDHENMFWYRQDPGLGLRLIYFSYDVKMKEKGDIPEGYSVSREKKERFSLILESASTNQTSMYLCASERGTSSTDTQYFGPGTRLTVL.

The chain recombines TRBV29-1 with TRBJ1-6; D call uncertain. There are 13 residues in the CDR3. V lost 4 bases to trimming and J lost 10 bases, with 14 bases between them. Germline lookup yields CDR1 SQVTM and CDR2 ANQGSEA. The CDR3 coding sequence is TGCAGCGTTGGTTCCAGGCGTGGGTCACCCCTCCACTTT. Its translation is CSVGSRRGSPLHF.